The TCR beta chain described here comes from a study of T cells after posttransplantation cyclophosphamide. Study findings and constraints: Blood and skin or GI T cell repertoires showed limited TRB overlap. TRB clonality was highly associated with recipient CMV seropositivity and reactivation. Later blood repertoires were often dominated by clones from the donor CD8+ memory compartment.

Treatment was busulfan-fludarabine conditioning, a marrow graft, and cyclophosphamide on days +3 and +4. Germline CDR1 SGHTA, CDR2 FQGNSA. V was pared by 4 bases and J by 3 bases, with 9 bases between. CDR3 length: 13 amino acids. The protocol was immunoSEQ multiplex PCR, while the TCRdb copy is restricted to in-frame clones and leaves out a portion. There are about 6,700 clones in the sample, none observed a single time. Details on this clone: Its matching antigen is unknown.

This clonotype was obtained from a male patient aged 30 to 39 who received an allogeneic stem cell transplant from an unrelated donor, was CMV-positive, and had acute and chronic GVHD. Some T cells may originate from the graft donor. The chain employs TRBV7-2 and TRBJ1-1; D is unclear. Sequencing used PBMCs, obtained after an allogeneic stem cell transplant with post-transplant cyclophosphamide. The CDR3 sequence: CASSSGLYTEAFF. CDR3 nucleotide sequence: TGTGCCAGCAGCTCCGGACTGTACACTGAAGCTTTCTTT.